The entry that follows covers one T cell receptor beta chain sequence. Trimming cost V 2 bases and J 10 bases; bases outside gene matches: 4. The germline CDR1 and CDR2 sequences are SEHNR and FQNEAQ (reference sequence). The CDR3 contains 13 residues. The sample belongs to a study of control samples from healthy donors and cancer patients. TCRdb keeps only in-frame clones here, not all; method: immunoSEQ multiplex PCR. In the table there are around 110,000 clones, more than 85% of which are singletons. The chain links TRBV7-9 to TRBJ1-5; 8 bases fit TRBD1. The receptor was derived from a man in his thirties or forties in good health. Sequencing was performed on blood. As DNA, the CDR3 is TGTGCCAGCAGCTTACGAGACAGGGGTCCCCAGCATTTT. It translates to CASSLRDRGPQHF.